This entry lists 10 T cell receptor beta chains sequenced from one sample in a study of neurological immune-mediated disorders. TCRdb fed the 5' RACE reads into MiXCR, producing one record per CDR3 protein. This table has about 3,900 distinct CDR3 sequences, approximately 32% appearing once. Sequencing input: CD8+ T cells from blood. These receptors came from a man aged 50 to 60 with HTLV-1-associated myelopathy (HAM/TSP).

This clonotype was seen repeatedly, ten times or more. The V call is TRBV6-1, the J call TRBJ1-1; D unclear. The CDR3 totals 14 residues. The germline gives CDR1 MNHNS, CDR2 SASEGT. V lost 5 bases and J lost 3, with 13 bases in between. As DNA, the CDR3 is TGTGCCAGCAGTTCCCACCTTGTGGACACTGAAGCTTTCTTT. Translating it yields CASSSHLVDTEAFF.

The genes are TRBV11-1 and TRBJ2-3; a weak D match, TRBD2 (6 bases). CDR1 and CDR2 from the germline V gene are SGHAT and FQDESV (reference sequence). CDR3 length: 13 residues. V shed 7 bases and J shed 0 bases, with 8 bases lying between them. CDR3 in DNA: TGTGCCAGCATGGGGACTAGCACAGATACGCAGTATTTT. Its protein product is CASMGTSTDTQYF. Looking up the rest from reference TRBV11-1 and TRBJ2-3 gives the full variable domain: EAEVAQSPRYKITEKSQAVAFWCDPISGHATLYWYRQILGQGPELLVQFQDESVVDDSQLPKDRFSAERLKGVDSTLKIQPAELGDSAMYLCASMGTSTDTQYFGPGTRLTVL.

A remark on this clonotype: The junction departs from germline at one end; a sequencing error may be responsible. The gene calls are TRBV18 and TRBJ2-3; possible D gene TRBD1, 5 bases. The CDR3 spans 15 residues. Germline V gives CDR1 KGHSH, CDR2 LQKENI. The CDR3 DNA follows: TGTGCCAGCTCACCTGACAGTGAAAACACTGATATGCAGTATTTT. This sequence encodes CASSPDSENTDMQYF.

The chain joins TRBV20-1 to TRBJ2-1, with TRBD2 identical over 11 bases. V was pared by 6 bases and J by 5 bases, with 12 bases of the junction left unmatched. In germline, CDR1 is DFQATT, CDR2 SNEGSKA (reference sequence). This CDR3 is built from 16 residues. The CDR3 loop is CSASGLAGGFNNEQFF. The CDR3 coding sequence is TGCAGTGCGAGTGGGCTAGCGGGGGGTTTCAACAATGAGCAGTTCTTC.

At least ten counts were recorded for this clonotype. CDR3 DNA: TGTGCCAGCAGCCGAGGACAGGGCCAAGATACGCAGTATTTT. Translated, it gives CASSRGQGQDTQYF. V is TRBV3-1 and J is TRBJ2-3; 8 nucleotides align to TRBD1. The CDR3 has 14 residues. The germline V gene encodes CDR1 LGHDT and CDR2 YNNKEL (reference sequence). J was trimmed by 5 bases and V by 4 bases; bases with no gene match: 5.

CDR3 bases: TGTGCCAGCAAAGAGCGGGAGGTGGCAGATACGCAGTATTTT. Translating it yields CASKEREVADTQYF. The rearrangement links TRBV9 to TRBJ2-3; 9 bases fit TRBD2. This CDR3 contains 14 residues. The germline V gene encodes CDR1 SGDLS and CDR2 YYNGEE. The V and J ends lost 6 bases and 4 bases, in that order; junction bases with no gene match: 6.

This clonotype was found a few times. The chain uses TRBV20-1 and TRBJ1-1; tentatively, D is TRBD1 (5 bases). The V gene lost 2 bases and the J gene lost 5 bases, with 9 bases spanning the gap. The length of the CDR3 is 12 residues. Germline loops: CDR1 DFQATT, CDR2 SNEGSKA (reference sequence). For the CDR3, the DNA is TGCAGTGCTAGAACCCGGGGGACTGAAGCTTTCTTT. Protein product: CSARTRGTEAFF.

In this sample, this clonotype turned up many times. The chain recombines TRBV4-1 with TRBJ2-7; a weak D match, TRBD1 (6 bases). CDR1 is MGHRA and CDR2 is YSYEKL in the germline V gene. V lost 2 bases and J 2 bases, leaving 10 bases between the germline ends. The CDR3 sequence is 14 residues long. CDR3 bases: TGCGCCAGCAGCCAACACGGGACAACCTACGAGCAGTACTTC. Protein: CASSQHGTTYEQYF.

This chain joins TRBV4-1 and TRBJ2-5; perhaps TRBD1 as D (5 bases). CDR3 length: 16 residues. Trimming left V 0 bases short and J 4 bases short, with 15 bases between. Germline V CDR1 and CDR2: MGHRA, YSYEKL. CDR3 sequence (DNA): TGCGCCAGCAGCCAAGAAGGGTACAGGCAGGGAGAGACCCAGTACTTC. It specifies CASSQEGYRQGETQYF.

In nucleotides, the CDR3 is TGCGCCAGCAGCTTCGGTAGTTCCCCAGATACGCAGTATTTT. It translates to CASSFGSSPDTQYF. This chain joins TRBV5-1 and TRBJ2-3; D ambiguous. V was clipped by 2 bases and J by 4 bases, with 11 bases between them. Germline assignment: CDR1 SGHRS and CDR2 YFSETQ. This CDR3 region has 14 residues.